This T cell receptor beta chain came from a study of blood T cell dynamics during melanoma immunotherapy. General study points: Clones driving repertoire changes may be melanoma-specific or general immune activation.

The time point: week 3, after first cycle of checkpoint inhibitor. Sequencing used immunoSEQ multiplex PCR; TCRdb keeps in-frame clones, though not all of them. Of about 28,000 clones listed, roughly 88% were seen once; the top ten hold about a tenth. This clone came up once. Its antigen remains unknown. Deletions cut 3 bases from V and 4 bases from J, with 12 bases between. Germline CDR1 is MDHEN and CDR2 is SYDVKM. The CDR3 extends over 14 amino acids. The receptor comes from a human donor with melanoma. This specimen consisted of blood, obtained from a patient treated with checkpoint blockade. The chain is built from TRBV28 and TRBJ1-2; tentative D call: TRBD1 (5 bases). The DNA of the CDR3 is TGTGCCAGCAGTTTGTCAGGGCCCTTCTATGGCTACACCTTC. This gives the protein CASSLSGPFYGYTF.